A selection of T cell receptor beta chains follows, all from one sample in a study of T cells in Graves' hyperthyroidism and ophthalmopathy. From the multiplex PCR reads, TCRdb called clonotypes with MiXCR, one entry per CDR3 protein. This sample carries 270,000 or so distinct CDR3 sequences, roughly 15% of them seen once, and the ten largest clones take 30%. Specimen: blood. All receptors come from a woman between 45 and 60 years old with Graves' hyperthyroidism that later progressed to Graves' ophthalmopathy. The CDR3 runs from the conserved cysteine through the conserved F or W. A D gene is named only where the DNA matches it firmly. Rows may omit the clone size; those that give it use once, few, many or a size class.

>TRBD1|many|TRBJ2-2|TRBV5-1
TGCGCCAGCAGCTTGTATCAGGGACAGGGAAACACCGGGGAGCTGTTTTTT
CASSLYQGQGNTGELFF
>NA|NA|TRBJ1-5|TRBV19
TGTGCCAGTAGTATAGTAGAGCACCTAAATCAGCCCCAGCATTTT
CASSIVEHLNQPQHF
>NA|many|TRBJ2-7|TRBV18
TGTGCCAGCTCACCACCGATTCGGTCCTACGAGCAGTACTTC
CASSPPIRSYEQYF
>NA|NA|TRBJ2-5|TRBV10-2
TGCGCCAGCAGGGACAACTACCAAGAGACCCAGTACTTC
CASRDNYQETQYF
>TRBD1|many|TRBJ2-2|TRBV27
TGTGCCAGCAGAAGGGGGCAGGGAACCACCGGGGAGCTGTTTTTT
CASRRGQGTTGELFF
>TRBD1|few|TRBJ2-6|TRBV19
TGTGCCAGTAGCGGACAGGGGCAGTTAGTTTCGGTCGGGGCCAACGTCCTGACTTTC
CASSGQGQLVSVGANVLTF
>NA|many|TRBJ2-3|TRBV5-5
TGTGCCAGCAGCTTGTGGGAGGGGGGTACGCAGTATTTT
CASSLWEGGTQYF
>NA|many|TRBJ1-1|TRBV14
TGTGCCAGCAGCCAAGAGACTGACGAACGGACTGAAGCTTTCTTT
CASSQETDERTEAFF
>NA|many|TRBJ2-2|TRBV5-1
TGCGCCAGCAGCTCCGAGGGGGTCACCGGGGAGCTGTTTTTT
CASSSEGVTGELFF
>NA|many|TRBJ1-1|TRBV5-1
TGCGCCAGCAGCTTCTTGGGGACGGATAACACTGAAGCTTTCTTT
CASSFLGTDNTEAFF
>NA|NA|TRBJ1-1|TRBV19
TGTGCCAGTGTAAATGCTCGGGGAGTAGACACTGAAGCTTTCTTT
CASVNARGVDTEAFF
>NA|many|TRBJ2-4|TRBV20-1
TGCAGTGCGATCCGGACCCTAAATTTACACATTCAGTACTTC
CSAIRTLNLHIQYF
>NA|many|TRBJ2-1|TRBV2
TGTGCCAGTACCCTCGGGTACAATGAGCAGTTCTTC
CASTLGYNEQFF
>NA|many|TRBJ1-2|TRBV6-1
TGTGCCAGCGGTTGGACGGGACGGAAAAACTATGGCTACACCTTC
CASGWTGRKNYGYTF
>NA|many|TRBJ2-1|TRBV5-1
TGCGCCAGCACTGTTGGCGGCACTACTCCGTACAATGAGCAGTTCTTC
CASTVGGTTPYNEQFF
>NA|few|TRBJ1-3|TRBV12-3/TRBV12-4
TGTGCCAGCAGTTTCGAGAACTCTGGAAACACCATATATTTT
CASSFENSGNTIYF
>NA|many|TRBJ2-1|TRBV13
TGTGCCAGCAGCCCCCAGGGCGCCCGCTGGGACAATGAGCAGTTCTTC
CASSPQGARWDNEQFF
>TRBD1|many|TRBJ2-1|TRBV18
TGTGCCAGCTCACCACCTGGGACAGCCTACAATGAGCAGTTCTTC
CASSPPGTAYNEQFF
>TRBD1|NA|TRBJ1-4|TRBV10-2
TGCGCCAGCACCCAGGGGGCGACTAATGAAAAACTGTTTTTT
CASTQGATNEKLFF
>NA|NA|TRBJ2-5|TRBV7-9
TGTGCCAGCAGCCGTGGAACTAAAGCGGGCCTACAAGAGACCCAGTACTTC
CASSRGTKAGLQETQYF
>TRBD1|many|TRBJ2-3|TRBV2
TGTGCCAGCAGTGAGACAGGGAGCGCCACAGATACGCAGTATTTT
CASSETGSATDTQYF
>NA|NA|TRBJ1-2|TRBV14
TGTGCCAGCAGCCAGGGGATCGTCTATGGCTACACCTTC
CASSQGIVYGYTF
>NA|many|TRBJ1-5|TRBV24-1
TGTGCCACCAGTGATGGGTCTGTCAATCAGCCCCAGCATTTT
CATSDGSVNQPQHF
>NA|NA|TRBJ1-2|TRBV29-1
TGCAGCGTTGAAGCGCTTAACTATGGCTACACCTTC
CSVEALNYGYTF
>NA|NA|TRBJ2-3|TRBV7-8
TGTGCCAGCAGCTTTACGGACACAGATACGCAGTATTTT
CASSFTDTDTQYF
>TRBD2|many|TRBJ2-1|TRBV20-1
TGCAGTGCTAATTTGCGGGAGGGCCCGGACAATGAGCAGTTCTTC
CSANLREGPDNEQFF
>TRBD1|NA|TRBJ1-1|TRBV3-1
TGTGCCAGCAGCGCTCGGGACAGCACTGAAGCTTTCTTT
CASSARDSTEAFF
>TRBD1|many|TRBJ1-1|TRBV19
TGTGCCAGTAGTATCAGGGGGCTGGCTGAAGCTTTCTTT
CASSIRGLAEAFF